These T cell receptor beta chains were read from a single sample in a study of cytomegalovirus exposure and HLA in healthy donors. Profiled with immunoSEQ multiplex PCR; TCRdb holds only in-frame clones, not every one. This sample has more than 35,000 clones, with approximately 55% found just once. The sample taken for sequencing was PBMCs. All receptors come from a woman in her thirties or forties in good health and CMV-seropositive. The CDR3 runs from the conserved cysteine through the conserved F or W. D genes are given only for firm matches. Only part of the rows carry a size: once, few, many, or a class if the clone is expanded.

abundance	j_gene	v_gene	d_gene	CDR3nt	CDR3aa
NA	TRBJ1-4	TRBV7-8	NA	TGTGCCAGCAGCTCCTCAAGAGGGGGTGTTGAAAAACTGTTTTTT	CASSSSRGGVEKLFF
few	TRBJ1-1	TRBV7-9	NA	TGTGCCAGCAGCCAATTGCAGGGATTGGGCACTGAAGCTTTCTTT	CASSQLQGLGTEAFF
NA	TRBJ1-5	TRBV5-6	NA	TGTGCCAGCAGCAGGTTCGAGGGTCAGCCCCAGCATTTT	CASSRFEGQPQHF
few	TRBJ2-5	TRBV10-3	NA	TGTGCCATCAGTGAGTCGGGGGCAGAGACCCAGTACTTC	CAISESGAETQYF
NA	TRBJ1-6	TRBV5-1	NA	TGCGCCAGCAGCTTGGAAGGGGATTCACCCCTCCACTTT	CASSLEGDSPLHF
NA	TRBJ1-5	TRBV6-1	NA	TGTGCCAGCAGACTTCTTAATCAGCCCCAGCATTTT	CASRLLNQPQHF
few	TRBJ1-2	TRBV25-1	NA	TGTGCCAGCAGTGAAGATACCGGGACAAGGAGAAAGGACGGCTACACCTTC	CASSEDTGTRRKDGYTF
once	TRBJ1-1	TRBV6-1	NA	TGTGCCAGCAGCCCTGGGGCCAGCATTGAAGCTTTCTTT	CASSPGASIEAFF
NA	TRBJ1-2	TRBV9	TRBD1	TGTGCCAGCAGCGTAGCTACTACCAGAGGGGGCAGGGAGATGTATGGCTACACCTTC	CASSVATTRGGREMYGYTF
NA	TRBJ1-1	TRBV6-1	NA	TGTGCCAGCAGTGAAAAGCCCCAAGACACTGAAGCTTTCTTT	CASSEKPQDTEAFF
NA	TRBJ2-7	TRBV11-2	TRBD1	TGTGCCAGCAGCTCATTACAGGGGGCTAACGAGCAGTACTTC	CASSSLQGANEQYF
few	TRBJ1-6	TRBV7-2	NA	TGTGCCAGCAGCTTATCCCGGGTGGTTCGCCTCCACTTT	CASSLSRVVRLHF
NA	TRBJ1-4	TRBV19	TRBD1	TGTGCCAGTCAGACAGGGGGCGCCGGGGGTGAAAAACTGTTTTTT	CASQTGGAGGEKLFF
NA	TRBJ2-3	TRBV7-6	NA	TGTGCCAGCAGCTTAACAGCCTTAACCTCCACAGATACGCAGTATTTT	CASSLTALTSTDTQYF
once	TRBJ2-7	TRBV28	TRBD1	TGTGCCAGCAGTTTCTCGGGACAGGGGGGGGCCTCCTACGAGCAGTACTTC	CASSFSGQGGASYEQYF
few	TRBJ1-1	TRBV29-1	NA	TGCAGCGCATTACCGCAGGGTAACACTGAAGCTTTCTTT	CSALPQGNTEAFF
NA	TRBJ2-5	TRBV10-3	NA	TGTGCCATCAGTGGTGGACAGCAAGAGACCCAGTACTTC	CAISGGQQETQYF
NA	TRBJ1-5	TRBV6-6	NA	TGTGCCAGCAGTACTAGCCAATCGCAGCCCCAGCATTTT	CASSTSQSQPQHF
NA	TRBJ1-1	TRBV5-8	TRBD1	TGTGCCAGCAGCTTGGAGGGGGCGGACACTGAAGCTTTCTTT	CASSLEGADTEAFF
few	TRBJ1-1	TRBV2	TRBD1	TGTGCCAGCAACCAGCCTCGGACAGGCATGAACACTGAAGCTTTCTTT	CASNQPRTGMNTEAFF
few	TRBJ1-2	TRBV5-1	TRBD1	TGCGCCAGCACCGCGGTGCCCACTCGACAGGGGGCTGGCTACACCTTC	CASTAVPTRQGAGYTF
NA	TRBJ1-2	TRBV6-1	NA	TGTGCCAGCAGTGGGCCGGAACAGGGATTTTATGGCTACACCTTC	CASSGPEQGFYGYTF
NA	TRBJ2-2	TRBV7-6	TRBD2	TGTGCCAGCAGCCCTAGAGGGCTAGCGGGGACCGGGGAGCTGTTTTTT	CASSPRGLAGTGELFF
NA	TRBJ2-1	TRBV9	TRBD2	TGTGCCAGCAGCGTAGCCGGACTAGCGAGTGAGCAGTTCTTC	CASSVAGLASEQFF
few	TRBJ2-5	TRBV10-2	TRBD2	TGCGCCAGCAGTGACTTAGCGGGGGAGGAGACCCAGTACTTC	CASSDLAGEETQYF
NA	TRBJ2-2	TRBV4-1	NA	TGCGCCAGCAGCCAAGTCCAACCAGGGGAAACCGGGGAGCTGTTTTTT	CASSQVQPGETGELFF
few	TRBJ1-2	TRBV14	NA	TGTGCCAGCAGCCAAGCAGGGCGCCATGGCTACACCTTC	CASSQAGRHGYTF
NA	TRBJ2-7	TRBV7-9	NA	TGTGCCAGCAGCTTAGAACCAGGGTTAATGTACGAGCAGTACTTC	CASSLEPGLMYEQYF
NA	TRBJ2-3	TRBV10-3	TRBD1	TGTGCCACCAGGCTCGGACAGGACACAGATACGCAGTATTTT	CATRLGQDTDTQYF
NA	TRBJ2-5	TRBV10-1	TRBD2	TGCGCCAGCAGTGAGTCGTGGACTAGCGGGGACCAAGAGACCCAGTACTTC	CASSESWTSGDQETQYF
NA	TRBJ1-5	TRBV30	TRBD1	TGTGCCTGTTCCGGGGTGACAGGGGACAATCAGCCCCAGCATTTT	CACSGVTGDNQPQHF
NA	TRBJ2-3	TRBV4-3	TRBD2	TGCGCCAGCAGCCAATTGAGAGGCGGGGGAACAGATACGCAGTATTTT	CASSQLRGGGTDTQYF
few	TRBJ1-4	TRBV21-1	NA	TGTGCCAGCAGCAATAAACAGGGAAGCGAAAAACTGTTTTTT	CASSNKQGSEKLFF
NA	TRBJ2-3	TRBV7-6	TRBD1	TGTGCCAGCAGCTTAGGAACAGGGGGTACGCAGTATTTT	CASSLGTGGTQYF
NA	TRBJ2-1	TRBV7-8	NA	TGTGCCAGCAGCTTGTACGGGAACAATGAGCAGTTCTTC	CASSLYGNNEQFF
medium-sized	TRBJ1-5	TRBV7-2	NA	TGTGCCAGCAGCTTACTCCAAGGCAGGCGCAATCAGCCCCAGCATTTT	CASSLLQGRRNQPQHF
NA	TRBJ1-1	TRBV9	NA	TGTGCCAGCAGCCCCCGACAAAACATGAACACTGAAGCTTTCTTT	CASSPRQNMNTEAFF
few	TRBJ1-2	TRBV29-1	NA	TGCAGCGTTGAAGACCGGGGTAAATCTAACTATGGCTACACCTTC	CSVEDRGKSNYGYTF
NA	TRBJ1-3	TRBV6-6	NA	TGTGCCAGCAGTGCGGCCACAGGGTCTGGAAACACCATATATTTT	CASSAATGSGNTIYF
few	TRBJ1-6	TRBV30	NA	TGTGCCTGGAGTTGGAGGGGTTCACCCCTCCACTTT	CAWSWRGSPLHF
NA	TRBJ2-1	TRBV4-3	NA	TGCGCCAGCAGCCAAGATATGCGGGACAGCTACAATGAGCAGTTCTTC	CASSQDMRDSYNEQFF
NA	TRBJ1-4	TRBV6-6	NA	TGTGCCAGCAGTTTTGCGGGTCTCAATGAAAAACTGTTTTTT	CASSFAGLNEKLFF
few	TRBJ2-7	TRBV27	TRBD1	TGTGCCAGCAGTTCTGGGACAGGGGAGTCCTACGAGCAGTACTTC	CASSSGTGESYEQYF